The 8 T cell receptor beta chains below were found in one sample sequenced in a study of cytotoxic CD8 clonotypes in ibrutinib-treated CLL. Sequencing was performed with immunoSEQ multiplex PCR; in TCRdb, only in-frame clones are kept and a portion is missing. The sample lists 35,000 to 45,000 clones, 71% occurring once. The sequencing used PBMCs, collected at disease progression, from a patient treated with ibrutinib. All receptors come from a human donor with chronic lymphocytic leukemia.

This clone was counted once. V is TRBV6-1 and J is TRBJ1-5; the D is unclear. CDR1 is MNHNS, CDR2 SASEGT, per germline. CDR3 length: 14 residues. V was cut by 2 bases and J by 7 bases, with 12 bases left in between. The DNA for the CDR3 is TGTGCCAGCAGTGAATGGGGAGGGCGGCAGCCCCAGCATTTT. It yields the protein CASSEWGGRQPQHF.

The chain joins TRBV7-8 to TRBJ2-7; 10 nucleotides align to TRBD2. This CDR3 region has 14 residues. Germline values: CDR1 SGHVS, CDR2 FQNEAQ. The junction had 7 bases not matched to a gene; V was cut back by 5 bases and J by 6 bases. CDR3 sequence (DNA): TGTGCCAGCAGCCCACTAGCGGGGCCGGGCGAGCAGTACTTC. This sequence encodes CASSPLAGPGEQYF.

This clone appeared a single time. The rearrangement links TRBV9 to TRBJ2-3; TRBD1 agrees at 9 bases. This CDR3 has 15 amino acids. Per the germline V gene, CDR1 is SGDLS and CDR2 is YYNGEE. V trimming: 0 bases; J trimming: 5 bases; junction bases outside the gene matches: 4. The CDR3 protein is CASSVAGQGLDTQYF. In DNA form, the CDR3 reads TGTGCCAGCAGCGTAGCGGGACAGGGTTTAGATACGCAGTATTTT.

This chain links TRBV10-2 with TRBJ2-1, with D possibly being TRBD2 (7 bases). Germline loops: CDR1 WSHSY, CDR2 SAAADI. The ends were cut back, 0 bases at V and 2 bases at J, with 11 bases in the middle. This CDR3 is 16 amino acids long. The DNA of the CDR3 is TGCGCCAGCAGTGAGTCTGGAGGGGGGGCCTACAATGAGCAGTTCTTC. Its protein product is CASSESGGGAYNEQFF.

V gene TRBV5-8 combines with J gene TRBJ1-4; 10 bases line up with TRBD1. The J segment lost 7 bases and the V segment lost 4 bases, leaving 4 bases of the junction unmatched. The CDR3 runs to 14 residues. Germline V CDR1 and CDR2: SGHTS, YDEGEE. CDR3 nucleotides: TGTGCCAGCAGCCAGGGACAGGGGTTTGAAAAACTGTTTTTT. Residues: CASSQGQGFEKLFF.

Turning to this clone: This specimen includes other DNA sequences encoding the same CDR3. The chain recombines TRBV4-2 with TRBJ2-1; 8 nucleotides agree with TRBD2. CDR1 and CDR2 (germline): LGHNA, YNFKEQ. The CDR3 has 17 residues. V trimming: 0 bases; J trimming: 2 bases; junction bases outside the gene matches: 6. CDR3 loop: CASSQDSGGPPYNEQFF. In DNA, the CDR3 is TGTGCCAGCAGCCAAGATTCGGGGGGGCCTCCCTACAATGAGCAGTTCTTC.

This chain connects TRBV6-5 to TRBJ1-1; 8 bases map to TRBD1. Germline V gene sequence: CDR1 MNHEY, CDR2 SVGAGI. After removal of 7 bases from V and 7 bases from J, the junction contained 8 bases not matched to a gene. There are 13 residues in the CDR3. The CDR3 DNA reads TGTGCCAGCATTGACGACAGGGGCGGTGAAGCTTTCTTT. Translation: CASIDDRGGEAFF.

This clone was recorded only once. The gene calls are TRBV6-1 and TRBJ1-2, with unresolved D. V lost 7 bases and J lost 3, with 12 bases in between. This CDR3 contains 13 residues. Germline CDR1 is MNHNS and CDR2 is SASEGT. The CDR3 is CASNTDRDYGYTF. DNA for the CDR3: TGTGCCAGCAATACGGACCGGGACTATGGCTACACCTTC.